Reported below is one TCR beta chain. This clonotype was detected a few times. This receptor's antigen is unknown. Base qualities are not recorded, but no much larger clone differs from it by a single base. These data are taken from a study of T cell repertoires in cytomegalovirus infection (dated by TCRdb to between 2018 and 2021). A note on the overall study: Because public TCR beta signatures pointed to carriage of CMV infection together with the matching HLA type, the HLA type of each donor mattered for the analysis. General conclusions and limits of the study: In both this cohort and an independent cohort of some 380 donors, the cumulative frequency of public TCR beta family members distinguished carriers of CMV infection plus the relevant HLA type. The ex vivo response was dominated by HLA-C-restricted CMV-specific TCR beta clonotypes, and the single most frequent clonotype in two of eight donors was supplied by these HLA-C-restricted clonotypes.

The listed sequencing device is Illumina HiSeq 1500. TCRdb's own reprocessing of the public reads used fastp at Q25 and MiXCR and kept productive beta chains. Identical CDR3 proteins give one entry, which carries the most common genes and DNA. The sample data list over 450,000 distinct CDR3 sequences, and about 10% of these were observed just once. The ten largest account for approximately 10% of the sample. The germline V gene supplies CDR1 SNHLY and CDR2 FYNNEI. At the junction V is shortened by 4 bases and J by 2 bases; bases outside the gene matches: 5. The CDR3 runs 14 residues from the cysteine to the phenylalanine. The read is trimmed to its CDR3 DNA, 42 bases read in frame from base 1.

The sequencing sample was made of PBMCs. The source of this sequence is a human donor in good health (CMV status not recorded). Some clones in this sample may be carry-over from other donors' samples. This sequence uses TRBV2 and TRBJ2-7; 7 junctional bases match TRBD1. The CDR3 region: CASSVGTVTYEQYF. The DNA is TGTGCCAGCAGTGTCGGGACAGTAACCTACGAGCAGTACTTC.